This TCR beta chain was sequenced in a study of control samples from healthy donors and cancer patients. The protocol was immunoSEQ multiplex PCR, while the TCRdb copy is restricted to in-frame clones and leaves out a portion. The profile shows about 160,000 clones, about 94% of them singletons. CDR3 length: 13 residues. V lost 1 base, J lost 7 bases, and 7 bases lay in between. Germline lookup yields CDR1 SGHTA and CDR2 FQGTGA. This TCR derives from a woman in her thirties or forties in good health. Sequencing was done on a sample of blood. The gene calls are TRBV7-3 and TRBJ2-2; D remains ambiguous. The CDR3 DNA reads as TGTGCCAGCAGCTTAAATATCGTCGGGGAGCTGTTTTTT. It encodes CASSLNIVGELFF.